This TCR beta chain was observed in a study of blood T cells in healthy people across ages. The table lists this clonotype with a count of one. Together with a sample-barcoded 5' primer, a J-beta primer mix was included in a second PCR lasting about 7 to 12 cycles. Tags on each cDNA molecule came from a template-switch adaptor with 12 random nucleotides. MiXCR was run by TCRdb on the 5' RACE reads, yielding one entry per CDR3 protein. The repertoire includes over a million distinct CDR3 sequences, approximately 38% of them detected once, and approximately 7.9% sits in the top ten. The CDR3 is 14 residues long. Germline V gene data show CDR1 as MNHEY and CDR2 as SVGAGI. V was clipped by 6 bases and J by 1 base, with 13 bases between them. The sample providers were healthy Caucasian people from Russia, aged about 6 to 95. The study isolated at least 7 million PBMCs from each sample.

The source of this sequence is a woman in her late teens or twenties in good health. Sequencing was carried out using blood. The V and J genes are TRBV6-5 and TRBJ2-7; no reliable D call. The CDR3 DNA is TGTGCCAGCAGAGCCTTGGGATCGTCCTACGAGCAGTACTTC. This sequence encodes CASRALGSSYEQYF.